This entry describes one T cell receptor beta chain. The antigen is unknown. Using triplicate sorts, 250,000 to 350,000 cells were collected each time from every CD8+ T cell subset. Libraries of TRB cDNA were made by 5' RACE and carried UMIs. TCRdb reprocessed the 5' RACE reads and keeps a single row for each CDR3 protein, giving no DNA. The sample table sets out 100,000 or so distinct CDR3 sequences. The record originates from a study of CXCR3-negative and CXCR3-positive naive CD8 T cells. Background on the study: Overall TRB read output was 120 million to 150 million, and each library contained about 1.5 +/- 0.3 million reads. Whole-study findings and limits: Naive cells, whether CXCR3-negative or CXCR3-positive, had similar TRBV-TRBJ usage, while memory cells differed.

CDR3 length: 17 amino acids. Germline V lookup: CDR1 MGHDK, CDR2 SYGVNS. Specimen: naive CXCR3- CD8+ T cells from blood. Subset in this sample: CD45RO-CCR7+CD27+CD95- naive CD8+ T cells lacking CXCR3 (TNR3-). The sequence came from a human donor in good health. Some clones in this sample may be carry-over from other donors' samples. The chain is built from TRBV25-1 and TRBJ2-2; TCRdb selects TRBD1, and the lack of DNA leaves this call unchecked. The CDR3 reads CASSGQGQGAHTGELFF.